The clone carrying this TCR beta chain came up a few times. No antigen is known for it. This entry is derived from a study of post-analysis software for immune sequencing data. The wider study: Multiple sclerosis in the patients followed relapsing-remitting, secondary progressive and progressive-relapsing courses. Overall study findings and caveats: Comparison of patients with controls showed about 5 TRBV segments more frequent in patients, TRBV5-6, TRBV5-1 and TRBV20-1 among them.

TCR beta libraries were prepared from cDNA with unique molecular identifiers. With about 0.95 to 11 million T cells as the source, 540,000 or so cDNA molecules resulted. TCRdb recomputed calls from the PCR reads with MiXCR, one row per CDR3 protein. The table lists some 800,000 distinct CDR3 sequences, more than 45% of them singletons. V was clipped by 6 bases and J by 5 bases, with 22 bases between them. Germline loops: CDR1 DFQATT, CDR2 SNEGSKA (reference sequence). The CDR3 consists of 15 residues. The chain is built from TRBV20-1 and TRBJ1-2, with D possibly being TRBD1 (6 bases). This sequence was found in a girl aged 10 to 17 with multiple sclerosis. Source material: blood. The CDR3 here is CSARYRDGDPYGYTF. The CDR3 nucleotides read TGCAGTGCCAGATACAGGGATGGGGACCCTTATGGCTACACCTTC.